The TCR beta chain described here comes from a study of T-cell memory formation after mild COVID-19. TCRalpha and TCRbeta libraries used 5'RACE with constant-segment primers and UMIs. TCRdb used MiXCR to reprocess the 5' RACE reads, holding one entry per CDR3 protein. Among about 200,000 distinct CDR3 sequences, over 9% were seen once, and the ten largest hold 3% to 4%. The germline V gene has CDR1 LNHNV and CDR2 YYDKDF (reference sequence). The V end lost 9 bases, the J end lost 5 bases, and 20 bases lay between the germline ends. The CDR3 length is 15 residues. Note on this clonotype: Its specificity is not known.

Broader study findings: Clones contracting over day 15 to 85 were CD4/CD8 balanced, with later expanders leaning CD4+. Within pre-infection memory, some responding clones were found, suggesting cross-reactive memory joined. CD8+ contracting clones occupied EMRA, while CD4+ ones occupied mainly CM and EM.

The receptor comes from a man between 18 and 29 years old who had mild COVID-19 (a few samples of this study predate the infection). Cell type and time point are not known. This chain links TRBV15 with TRBJ2-1, with unresolved D. Sequenced: PBMCs or a T cell subset sorted from them (not recorded which). The chain's CDR3 is CATGSASRWNNEQFF. The CDR3 region has the DNA TGTGCCACGGGGTCGGCTAGTCGTTGGAACAATGAGCAGTTCTTC.